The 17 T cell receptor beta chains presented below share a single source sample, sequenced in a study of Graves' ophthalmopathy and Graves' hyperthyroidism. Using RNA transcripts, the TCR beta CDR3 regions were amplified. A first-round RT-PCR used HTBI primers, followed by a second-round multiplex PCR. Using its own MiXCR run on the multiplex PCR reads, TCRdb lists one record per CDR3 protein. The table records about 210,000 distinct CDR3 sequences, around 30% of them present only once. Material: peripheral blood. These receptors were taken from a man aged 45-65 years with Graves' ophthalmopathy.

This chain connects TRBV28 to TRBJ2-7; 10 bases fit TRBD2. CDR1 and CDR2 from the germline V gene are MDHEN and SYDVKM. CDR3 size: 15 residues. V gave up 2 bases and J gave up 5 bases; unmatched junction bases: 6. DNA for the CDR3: TGTGCCAGCAGTTTAATCGGGACTAGCGAAAACGAGCAGTACTTC. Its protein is CASSLIGTSENEQYF.

The CDR3 coding sequence is TGTGCCAGCAGCGGACCACGGGTGGCGACAGGGGTGCTAGATGGCTACACCTTC. Its translation: CASSGPRVATGVLDGYTF. The chain recombines TRBV6-2 or TRBV6-3 with TRBJ1-2, with TRBD1 matching over 8 bases. The CDR3 is 18 amino acids. V was clipped by 6 bases and J by 6 bases; unmatched bases: 21. Germline loops: CDR1 MNHEY, CDR2 SVGEGT.

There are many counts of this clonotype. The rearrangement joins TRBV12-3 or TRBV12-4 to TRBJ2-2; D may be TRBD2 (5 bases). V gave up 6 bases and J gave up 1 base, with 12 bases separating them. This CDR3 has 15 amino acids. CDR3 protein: CASRDRRMNTGELFF. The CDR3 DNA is TGTGCCAGCAGGGATCGGAGGATGAACACCGGGGAGCTGTTTTTT.

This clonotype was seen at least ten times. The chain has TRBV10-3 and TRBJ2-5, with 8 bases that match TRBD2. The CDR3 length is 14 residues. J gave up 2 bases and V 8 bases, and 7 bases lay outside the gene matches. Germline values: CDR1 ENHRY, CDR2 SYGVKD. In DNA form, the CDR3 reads TGTGCCATCGGATCTAGCGGGCAGCAAGAGACCCAGTACTTC. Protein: CAIGSSGQQETQYF.

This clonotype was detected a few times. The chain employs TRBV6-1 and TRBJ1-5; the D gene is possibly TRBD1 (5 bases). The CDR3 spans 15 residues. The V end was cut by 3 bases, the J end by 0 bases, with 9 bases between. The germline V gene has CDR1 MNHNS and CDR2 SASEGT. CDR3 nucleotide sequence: TGTGCCAGCAGTGATCGACAGAATAGCAATCAGCCCCAGCATTTT. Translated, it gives CASSDRQNSNQPQHF.

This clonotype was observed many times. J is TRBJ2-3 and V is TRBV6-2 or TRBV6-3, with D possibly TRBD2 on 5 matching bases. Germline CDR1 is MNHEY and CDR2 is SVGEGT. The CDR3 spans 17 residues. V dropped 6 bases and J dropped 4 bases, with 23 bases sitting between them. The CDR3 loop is CASRPTSYNYPADTQYF. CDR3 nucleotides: TGTGCCAGCAGGCCTACTAGTTATAATTACCCGGCAGATACGCAGTATTTT.

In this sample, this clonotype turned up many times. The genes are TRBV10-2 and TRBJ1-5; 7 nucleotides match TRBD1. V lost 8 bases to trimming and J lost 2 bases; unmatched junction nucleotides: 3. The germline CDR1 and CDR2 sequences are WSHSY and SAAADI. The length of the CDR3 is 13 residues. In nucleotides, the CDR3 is TGCGCCAGCGACAGGGATGGCAATCAGCCCCAGCATTTT. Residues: CASDRDGNQPQHF.

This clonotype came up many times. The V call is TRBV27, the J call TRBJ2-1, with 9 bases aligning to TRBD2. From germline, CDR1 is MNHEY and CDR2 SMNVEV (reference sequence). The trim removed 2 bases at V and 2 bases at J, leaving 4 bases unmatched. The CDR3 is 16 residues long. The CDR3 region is CASSLGLAGPYNEQFF. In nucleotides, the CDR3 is TGTGCCAGCAGTTTAGGGCTAGCGGGACCCTACAATGAGCAGTTCTTC.

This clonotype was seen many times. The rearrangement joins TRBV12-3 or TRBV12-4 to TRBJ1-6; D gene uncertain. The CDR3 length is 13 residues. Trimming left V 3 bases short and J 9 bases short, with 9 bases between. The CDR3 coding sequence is TGTGCCAGCAGTTTCGGGGAAACTTCACCCCTCCACTTT. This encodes CASSFGETSPLHF.

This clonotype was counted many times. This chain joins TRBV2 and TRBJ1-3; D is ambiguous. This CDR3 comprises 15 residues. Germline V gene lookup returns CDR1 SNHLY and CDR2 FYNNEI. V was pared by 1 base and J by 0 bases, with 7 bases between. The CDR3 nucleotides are TGTGCCAGCAGTGAAGGCCTTCCCTCTGGAAACACCATATATTTT. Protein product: CASSEGLPSGNTIYF.

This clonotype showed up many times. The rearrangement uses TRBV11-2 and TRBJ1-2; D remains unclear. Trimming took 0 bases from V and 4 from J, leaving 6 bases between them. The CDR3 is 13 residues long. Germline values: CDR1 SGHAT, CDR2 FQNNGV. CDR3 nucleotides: TGTGCCAGCAGCTTAGATCCCTTCTATGGCTACACCTTC. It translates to CASSLDPFYGYTF. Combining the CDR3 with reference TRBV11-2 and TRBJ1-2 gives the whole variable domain EAGVAQSPRYKIIEKRQSVAFWCNPISGHATLYWYQQILGQGPKLLIQFQNNGVVDDSQLPKDRFSAERLKGVDSTLKIQPAKLEDSAVYLCASSLDPFYGYTFGSGTRLTVV.

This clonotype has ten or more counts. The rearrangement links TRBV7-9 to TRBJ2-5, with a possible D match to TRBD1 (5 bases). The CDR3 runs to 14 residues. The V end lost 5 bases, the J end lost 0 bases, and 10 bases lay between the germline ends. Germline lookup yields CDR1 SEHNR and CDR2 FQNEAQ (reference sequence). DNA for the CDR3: TGTGCCAGCAGCCGACAGCCAAACCAAGAGACCCAGTACTTC. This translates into CASSRQPNQETQYF.

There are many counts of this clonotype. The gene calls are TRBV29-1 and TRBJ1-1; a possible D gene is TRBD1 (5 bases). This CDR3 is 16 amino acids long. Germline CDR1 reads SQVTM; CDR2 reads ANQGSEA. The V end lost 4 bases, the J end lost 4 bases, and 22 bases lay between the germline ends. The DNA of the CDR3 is TGCAGCGTTGGATCGGGGGGGGTAGGAGGGAGCACTGAAGCTTTCTTT. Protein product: CSVGSGGVGGSTEAFF.

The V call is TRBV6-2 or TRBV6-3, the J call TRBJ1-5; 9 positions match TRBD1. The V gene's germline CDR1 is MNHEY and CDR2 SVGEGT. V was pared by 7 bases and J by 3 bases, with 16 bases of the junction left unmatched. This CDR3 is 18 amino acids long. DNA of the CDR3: TGTGCCAGCACCCTGGGAGCCGGGACAGGGCACATCAATCAGCCCCAGCATTTT. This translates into CASTLGAGTGHINQPQHF.

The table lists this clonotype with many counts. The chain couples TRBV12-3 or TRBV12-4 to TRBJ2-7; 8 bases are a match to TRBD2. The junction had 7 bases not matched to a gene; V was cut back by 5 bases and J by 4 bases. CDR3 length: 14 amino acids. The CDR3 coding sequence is TGTGCCAGCAGTCCCGGGACTAGATCATACGAGCAGTACTTC. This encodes CASSPGTRSYEQYF.

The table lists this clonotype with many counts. In DNA form, the CDR3 reads TGTGCCACCAGCAGAGAAAGCCCTAACGGAAAGACCCAGTACTTC. Residues: CATSRESPNGKTQYF. The rearrangement joins TRBV15 to TRBJ2-5; D gene ambiguous. The germline CDR1 and CDR2 sequences are LNHNV and YYDKDF (reference sequence). V was clipped by 0 bases and J by 6 bases, with 14 bases between them. The CDR3 is 15 residues long.

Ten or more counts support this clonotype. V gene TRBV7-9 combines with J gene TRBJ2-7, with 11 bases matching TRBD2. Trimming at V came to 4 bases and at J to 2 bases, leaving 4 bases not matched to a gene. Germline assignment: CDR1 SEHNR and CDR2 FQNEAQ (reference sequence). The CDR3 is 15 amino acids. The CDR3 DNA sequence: TGTGCCAGCAGCTCGACTAGCGGGAACCCCTACGAGCAGTACTTC. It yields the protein CASSSTSGNPYEQYF.